Detailed here is one T cell receptor (beta chain). Germline CDR1 is MNHEY and CDR2 is SMNVEV (reference sequence). The CDR3 totals 15 residues. Trimming left V 2 bases short and J 0 bases short, with 7 bases between. Both 60 Vbeta primers and 13 Jbeta primers went into the PCR. The protocol was immunoSEQ multiplex PCR, while the TCRdb copy is restricted to in-frame clones and leaves out a portion. The sample includes 130,000 or so clones, 70% to 80% of them seen just once. This record comes from a study of cytomegalovirus exposure and HLA in healthy donors. This receptor was identified in a man aged 30-40 years in good health and CMV-seronegative. The sequencing input was PBMCs. The chain joins TRBV27 to TRBJ1-4; D gene uncertain. Written as DNA, the CDR3 is TGTGCCAGCAGTTTAGAGCACGCAACTAATGAAAAACTGTTTTTT. Translating it yields CASSLEHATNEKLFF.